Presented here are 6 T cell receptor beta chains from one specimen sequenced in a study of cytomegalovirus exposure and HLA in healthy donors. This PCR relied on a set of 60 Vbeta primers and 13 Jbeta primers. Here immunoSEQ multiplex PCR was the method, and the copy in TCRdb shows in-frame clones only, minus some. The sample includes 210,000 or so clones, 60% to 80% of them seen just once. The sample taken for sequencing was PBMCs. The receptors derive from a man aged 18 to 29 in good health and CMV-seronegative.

CDR3 amino acids: CASSEGTGFITEAFF. CDR3 nucleotide sequence: TGTGCCAGCAGTGAAGGGACAGGGTTTATCACTGAAGCTTTCTTT. The rearrangement uses TRBV6-1 and TRBJ1-1; TRBD1 aligns across 8 bases. Germline trimming cut 1 base from V and 4 bases from J; bases unmatched to any gene: 5. The CDR3 covers 15 residues. CDR1 and CDR2 from the germline V gene are MNHNS and SASEGT.

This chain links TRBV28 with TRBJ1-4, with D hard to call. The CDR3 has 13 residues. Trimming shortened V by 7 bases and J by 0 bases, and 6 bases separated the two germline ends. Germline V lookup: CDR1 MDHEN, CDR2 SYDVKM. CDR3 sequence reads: CASNQATNEKLFF. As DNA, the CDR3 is TGTGCCAGCAATCAGGCAACTAATGAAAAACTGTTTTTT.

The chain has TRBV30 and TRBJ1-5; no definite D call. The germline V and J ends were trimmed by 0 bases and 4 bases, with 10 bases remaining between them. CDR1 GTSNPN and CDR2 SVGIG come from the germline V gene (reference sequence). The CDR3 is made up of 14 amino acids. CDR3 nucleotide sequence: TGTGCCTGGAGTGTACGTCCGAGAAATCAGCCCCAGCATTTT. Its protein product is CAWSVRPRNQPQHF.

In DNA form, the CDR3 reads TGTGCCAGCAGCGTAGGGAGAGCCACACAAGAGACCCAGTACTTC. As protein: CASSVGRATQETQYF. The chain joins TRBV9 to TRBJ2-5; D gene ambiguous. CDR3 length: 15 residues. Germline V gene data show CDR1 as SGDLS and CDR2 as YYNGEE. The ends were cut back, 0 bases at V and 2 bases at J, with 11 bases in the middle.

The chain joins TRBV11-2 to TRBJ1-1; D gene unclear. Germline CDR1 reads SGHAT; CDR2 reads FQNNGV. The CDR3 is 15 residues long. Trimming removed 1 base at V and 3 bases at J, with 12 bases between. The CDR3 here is CASSLGRWADTEAFF. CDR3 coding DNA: TGTGCCAGCAGCTTAGGTCGTTGGGCCGACACTGAAGCTTTCTTT.

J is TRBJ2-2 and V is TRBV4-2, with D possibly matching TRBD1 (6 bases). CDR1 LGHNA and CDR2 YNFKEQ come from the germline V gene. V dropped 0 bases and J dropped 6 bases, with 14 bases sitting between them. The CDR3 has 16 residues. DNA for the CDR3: TGTGCCAGCAGCCAAGATCGGTCAGGGGCTTCCGGGGAGCTGTTTTTT. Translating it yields CASSQDRSGASGELFF.